The 21 T cell receptor beta chains reported below all come from one sample, sequenced in a study of blood T cell repertoires in COVID-19. Measured with immunoSEQ multiplex PCR; TCRdb has only the in-frame clones, and not every one. The sample shows 65,000 to 80,000 clones, about 93% of them seen only once. The sample comprised peripheral blood. The receptors originated from a human donor in a cohort sampled during active COVID-19.

The chain links TRBV7-3 to TRBJ2-5, with 14 bases lining up with TRBD2. This CDR3 is 16 amino acids long. J was trimmed by 5 bases and V by 5 bases; bases with no gene match: 7. Looked up from germline, CDR1 is SGHTA and CDR2 is FQGTGA. The CDR3 sequence: CASSLGTSGGGETQYF. The CDR3 DNA follows: TGTGCCAGCAGCCTCGGGACTAGCGGGGGTGGGGAGACCCAGTACTTC.

V is TRBV25-1 and J is TRBJ1-6, with unresolved D. Germline V gives CDR1 MGHDK, CDR2 SYGVNS. The CDR3 runs 14 residues. V dropped 0 bases and J dropped 10 bases, with 10 bases sitting between them. The CDR3 nucleotides read TGTGCCAGCAGTGAATACCTTCTCGGGTCACCCCTCCACTTT. Translation gives CASSEYLLGSPLHF.

The chain links TRBV7-2 to TRBJ2-7, with a weak D call TRBD2 (5 bases). The CDR3 is 15 amino acids. Germline assignment: CDR1 SGHTA and CDR2 FQGNSA. Trimming took 2 bases from V and 2 from J, leaving 13 bases between them. The CDR3 DNA reads TGTGCCAGCAGCTTATACGCGGTCGGGACCTACGAGCAGTACTTC. It yields the protein CASSLYAVGTYEQYF. The whole variable domain, filled in from reference TRBV7-2 and TRBJ2-7, reads GAGVSQSPSNKVTEKGKDVELRCDPISGHTALYWYRQSLGQGLEFLIYFQGNSAPDKSGLPSDRFSAERTGGSVSTLTIQRTQQEDSAVYLCASSLYAVGTYEQYFGPGTRLTVT.

V usage is TRBV5-5 and J usage is TRBJ2-2; a weak D match, TRBD1 (6 bases). With 7 bases removed from V and 1 base from J, the gap between germline ends came to 11 bases. Germline lookup yields CDR1 SGHKS and CDR2 YYEKEE (reference sequence). The CDR3 totals 14 residues. The CDR3 spells CASERTENTGELFF. The CDR3 region has the DNA TGTGCCAGCGAGCGGACAGAGAACACCGGGGAGCTGTTTTTT.

V gene TRBV2 combines with J gene TRBJ1-4, with a weak D call TRBD1 (5 bases). This CDR3 spans 15 amino acids. V was cut by 4 bases and J by 6 bases, with 15 bases left in between. Germline values: CDR1 SNHLY, CDR2 FYNNEI. CDR3 residues: CASSVLGGDHEKLFF. The CDR3 DNA sequence: TGTGCCAGCAGTGTCCTTGGAGGGGATCATGAAAAACTGTTTTTT.

The chain employs TRBV7-2 and TRBJ2-5; TRBD2 matches 10 bases. This CDR3 has 17 amino acids. CDR1 SGHTA and CDR2 FQGNSA come from the germline V gene. V lost 5 bases to trimming and J lost 7 bases; unmatched junction nucleotides: 16. The CDR3 spells CASSPHPVAGGSGTQYF. The DNA for the CDR3 is TGTGCCAGCAGCCCCCACCCAGTAGCGGGGGGCTCCGGGACCCAGTACTTC.

V and J are TRBV19 and TRBJ1-5; 7 nucleotides line up with TRBD1. J lost 3 bases, V lost 6 bases, and 8 bases had no gene match. CDR3 size: 15 residues. From germline, CDR1 is LNHDA and CDR2 SQIVND (reference sequence). Written as DNA, the CDR3 is TGTGCCAGTAGCCTCCGGGACAGCCCCAATCAGCCCCAGCATTTT. Its protein product is CASSLRDSPNQPQHF. The whole variable domain, remainder taken from reference TRBV19 and TRBJ1-5, is DGGITQSPKYLFRKEGQNVTLSCEQNLNHDAMYWYRQDPGQGLRLIYYSQIVNDFQKGDIAEGYSVSREKKESFPLTVTSAQKNPTAFYLCASSLRDSPNQPQHFGDGTRLSIL.

This clone was recorded once. The gene calls are TRBV19 and TRBJ1-2; tentatively, D is TRBD1 (5 bases). V was trimmed by 10 bases and J by 4 bases, leaving 16 bases between them. The CDR3 is made up of 13 amino acids. Germline CDR1 and CDR2: LNHDA and SQIVND (reference sequence). CDR3 nucleotides: TGTGCCATCTCCCCGGGGGAGCGCTATGGCTACACCTTC. Translating it yields CAISPGERYGYTF.

V and J are TRBV7-3 and TRBJ1-1, with 7 bases that match TRBD1. V lost 4 bases, J lost 4 bases, and 6 bases stayed unmatched. There are 14 residues in the CDR3. Germline CDR1 SGHTA, CDR2 FQGTGA. The DNA for the CDR3 is TGTGCCAGCAGCTCCACAGGGGCGGGCACTGAAGCTTTCTTT. Its protein is CASSSTGAGTEAFF.

The chain is built from TRBV9 and TRBJ1-4, with TRBD1 identical over 8 bases. The CDR3 is 16 residues long. CDR1 and CDR2 from the germline V gene are SGDLS and YYNGEE. V gave up 0 bases and J gave up 4 bases; unmatched junction bases: 5. The CDR3: CASSVAGTGGNEKLFF. CDR3 coding DNA: TGTGCCAGCAGCGTAGCTGGGACAGGAGGTAATGAAAAACTGTTTTTT.

This chain connects TRBV11-2 to TRBJ1-2; tentative D call: TRBD1 (5 bases). V was trimmed by 0 bases and J by 2 bases, leaving 13 bases between them. Germline V gives CDR1 SGHAT, CDR2 FQNNGV. The length of the CDR3 is 16 residues. The DNA for the CDR3 is TGTGCCAGCAGCTTAGATTCGGGCAGGGTAAACTATGGCTACACCTTC. Its translation: CASSLDSGRVNYGYTF.

The genes are TRBV5-1 and TRBJ1-2; D may be TRBD1 (6 bases). Deletions cut 3 bases from V and 8 bases from J, with 23 bases between. The CDR3 runs 16 residues. Germline V gene sequence: CDR1 SGHRS, CDR2 YFSETQ. The CDR3 loop reads CASSYTGFDRFSGYTF. The DNA for the CDR3 is TGCGCCAGCAGCTATACCGGATTCGACAGGTTTTCGGGCTACACCTTC.

The chain has TRBV10-2 and TRBJ2-1, with D possibly being TRBD2 (5 bases). From germline, CDR1 is WSHSY and CDR2 SAAADI. CDR3 size: 13 residues. V was clipped by 5 bases and J by 10 bases, with 15 bases between them. This CDR3 reads CASSPRGRIEQFF. CDR3 coding DNA: TGCGCCAGCAGTCCCCGGGGTCGTATCGAGCAGTTCTTC.

This chain joins TRBV7-3 and TRBJ1-2; 10 bases align to TRBD1. The CDR3 length is 15 residues. Germline assignment: CDR1 SGHTA and CDR2 FQGTGA. With V trimmed by 2 bases and J by 5 bases, 5 bases remained unmatched. CDR3 amino acids: CASSLGDRGLYGYTF. In nucleotides, the CDR3 is TGTGCCAGCAGCTTAGGGGACAGGGGCTTATATGGCTACACCTTC.

The chain carries TRBV7-9 and TRBJ2-5; tentative D call: TRBD2 (5 bases). Germline V CDR1 and CDR2: SEHNR, FQNEAQ (reference sequence). CDR3 length: 14 amino acids. Trimming stripped 6 bases from V and 5 bases from J, with 16 bases between. The CDR3 DNA reads as TGTGCCAGCAGTATTTCCCGGGGTGGGGAGACCCAGTACTTC. As protein: CASSISRGGETQYF.

J is TRBJ1-6 and V is TRBV16, with D uncertain. This CDR3 is built from 16 residues. CDR1 and CDR2 from the germline V gene are KGHSY and FQNENV. The V end lost 2 bases, the J end lost 10 bases, and 18 bases lay between the germline ends. The CDR3 sequence is CASSQSPDRRLSPLHF. DNA for the CDR3: TGTGCCAGCAGCCAAAGCCCCGACCGTAGACTCTCACCCCTCCACTTT.

This sequence joins TRBV21-1 and TRBJ1-2; the tabulated D call, TRBD1, remains unverified against the DNA. TRBV21-1 is a pseudogene segment. CDR3 length: 19 residues. The CDR3 region has the DNA TGTGCCAGCAGCAAGCATCTAAGGGACAGATTCTACGCTAACTATGGCTACACCTTC. Protein: CASSKHLRDRFYANYGYTF.

This chain links TRBV5-1 with TRBJ2-2; 7 positions agree with TRBD2. Germline CDR1 and CDR2: SGHRS and YFSETQ. The CDR3 is 13 amino acids. Trimming removed 7 bases from V and 6 bases from J; junction bases left unmatched: 6. The CDR3 sequence is CASSRGVSGELFF. Written as DNA, the CDR3 is TGCGCCAGCTCTCGGGGGGTTTCCGGGGAGCTGTTTTTT.

Of note for this clone: One end of the junction does not line up with germline, which may come from a read error. The V call is TRBV10-3, the J call TRBJ1-1, with 8 bases fitting TRBD1. The CDR3 contains 9 residues. Germline-derived CDR1 and CDR2 are ENHRY and SYGVKD. CDR3 DNA: TGTGCCACTTCACCAGGGGGCCTTTTT. Its translation: CATSPGGLF.

The gene calls are TRBV19 and TRBJ1-5; TRBD1 agrees at 7 bases. The junction had 2 bases not matched to a gene; V was cut back by 3 bases and J by 3 bases. CDR1 and CDR2 from the germline V gene are LNHDA and SQIVND (reference sequence). The length of the CDR3 is 14 residues. In DNA, the CDR3 is TGTGCCAGTAGTATTACAGGGGCCAATCAGCCCCAGCATTTT. Its protein product is CASSITGANQPQHF.

This clone has only one observation. The J gene is TRBJ1-5, the V gene TRBV19; weak D call: TRBD1 (5 bases). The CDR3 has 18 amino acids. The ends were cut back, 0 bases at V and 5 bases at J, with 20 bases in the middle. In germline, CDR1 is LNHDA, CDR2 SQIVND (reference sequence). The CDR3 spells CASSIDYRGGRGHQPQHF. CDR3 nucleotides: TGTGCCAGTAGTATAGATTATAGGGGAGGACGAGGCCATCAGCCCCAGCATTTT.